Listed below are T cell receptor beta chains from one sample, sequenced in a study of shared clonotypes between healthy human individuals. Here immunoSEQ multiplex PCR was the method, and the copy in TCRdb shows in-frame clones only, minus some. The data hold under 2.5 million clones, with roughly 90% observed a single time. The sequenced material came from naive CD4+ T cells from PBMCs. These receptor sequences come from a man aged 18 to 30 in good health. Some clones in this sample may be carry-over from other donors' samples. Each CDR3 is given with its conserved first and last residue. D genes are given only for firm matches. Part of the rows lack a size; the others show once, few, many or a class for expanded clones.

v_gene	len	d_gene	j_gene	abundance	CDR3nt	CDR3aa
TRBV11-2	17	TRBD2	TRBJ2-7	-	TGTGCCAGCAGCTTCTACCGAACTAGCGGGGGATCCTACGAGCAGTACTTC	CASSFYRTSGGSYEQYF
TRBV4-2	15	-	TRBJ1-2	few	TGTGCCAGCAGTTACCAAAACTTAGGGGACGGCGGCTACACCTTC	CASSYQNLGDGGYTF
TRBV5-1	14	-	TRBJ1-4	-	TGCGCCAGCAGCCCCGGACAGCTTATGGAAAAACTGTTTTTT	CASSPGQLMEKLFF
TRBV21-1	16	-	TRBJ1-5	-	TGTGCCAGCAGCCCCCCGGGGCAGGAATCAAATCAGCCCCAGCATTTT	CASSPPGQESNQPQHF
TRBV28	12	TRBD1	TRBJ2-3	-	TGTGCCAGCAGTTACTGGGACAGGGGCTTGTATTTT	CASSYWDRGLYF
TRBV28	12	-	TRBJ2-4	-	TGTGCCAGCAGTAGAGTCCCAAACATTCAGTACTTC	CASSRVPNIQYF
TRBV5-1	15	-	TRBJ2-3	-	TGCGCCAGCAGCTTGACCGGGTCGAGCACAGATACGCAGTATTTT	CASSLTGSSTDTQYF
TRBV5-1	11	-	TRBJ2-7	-	TGCGCCAGCAGCTCCCAGTACGAGCAGTACTTC	CASSSQYEQYF
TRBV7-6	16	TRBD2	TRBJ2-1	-	TGTGCCAGCAGCTTAACCCGCCGGGGGAGGGACAATGAGCAGTTCTTC	CASSLTRRGRDNEQFF
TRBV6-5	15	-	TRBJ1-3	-	TGTGCCAGCAGTTACTCGGTCAAAGCGGGAAACACCATATATTTT	CASSYSVKAGNTIYF
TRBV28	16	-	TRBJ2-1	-	TGTGCCAGCGGACTTAGCGAGGAAAGCTCCTACAATGAGCAGTTCTTC	CASGLSEESSYNEQFF
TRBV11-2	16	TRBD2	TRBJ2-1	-	TGTGCCAGCAGCCTGCGGGGAGCGGGGGAGTACAATGAGCAGTTCTTC	CASSLRGAGEYNEQFF
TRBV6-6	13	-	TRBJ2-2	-	TGTGCCAGCAGTCAGACGAACACCGGGGAGCTGTTTTTT	CASSQTNTGELFF
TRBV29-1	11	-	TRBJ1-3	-	TGCAGCGTTGAGAGTGGAAACACCATATATTTT	CSVESGNTIYF
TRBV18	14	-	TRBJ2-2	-	TGTGCCAGCTCAACCAGTACGAACACCGGGGAGCTGTTTTTT	CASSTSTNTGELFF
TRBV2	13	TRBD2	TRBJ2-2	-	TGTGCCGGCAAGACTAGCCCGGCCGGGGAGCTGTTTTTT	CAGKTSPAGELFF
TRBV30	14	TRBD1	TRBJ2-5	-	TGTGCCTGGAAACTCACAGGGGGCCAAGAGACCCAGTACTTC	CAWKLTGGQETQYF
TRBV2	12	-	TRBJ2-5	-	TGTGCCAGTCACTTGATACAAGAGACCCAGTACTTC	CASHLIQETQYF
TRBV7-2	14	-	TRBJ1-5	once	TGTGCCAGCAGCTTAGGGAAGGGATATCAGCCCCAGCATTTT	CASSLGKGYQPQHF
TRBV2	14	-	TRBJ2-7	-	TGTGCCAGCAGTGCGAGGGGGACGGGCTACGAGCAGTACTTC	CASSARGTGYEQYF
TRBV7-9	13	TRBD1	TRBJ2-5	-	TGTGCCAGCAGCTCCCAGACAGGGGCGACCCAGTACTTC	CASSSQTGATQYF
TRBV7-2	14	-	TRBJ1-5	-	TGTGCCAGCAGCTTACTACAGGCGTCGGGGCCCCAGCATTTT	CASSLLQASGPQHF
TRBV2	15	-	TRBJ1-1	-	TGTGCCAGCAGTCGGGGCGCGGGGGGTGAAACTGAAGCTTTCTTT	CASSRGAGGETEAFF
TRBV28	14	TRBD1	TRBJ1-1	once	TGTGCCAGCAGTTCTCCGGGACAGAAGACTGAAGCTTTCTTT	CASSSPGQKTEAFF
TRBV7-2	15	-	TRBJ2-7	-	TGTGCCAGCAGCTTAGGGCACCCAGGAAACTACGAGCAGTACTTC	CASSLGHPGNYEQYF
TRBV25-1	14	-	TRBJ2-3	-	TGTGCCAGCAGTGACGTAGGGAGCACAGATACGCAGTATTTT	CASSDVGSTDTQYF
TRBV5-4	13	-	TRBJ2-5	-	TGTGCCAGCAGCCTTAACAGGGAGGAGACCCAGTACTTC	CASSLNREETQYF
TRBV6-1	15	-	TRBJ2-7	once	TGTGCCAGCAGGAGGATTGACGGGGACCCCTACGAGCAGTACTTC	CASRRIDGDPYEQYF
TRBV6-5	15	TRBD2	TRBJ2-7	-	TGTGCCAGCAGACCCGGAGTAGCGGGCTCCTACGAGCAGTACTTC	CASRPGVAGSYEQYF
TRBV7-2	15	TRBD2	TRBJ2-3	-	TGTGCCAGCAGCATTAGCGGGAGGTTACCAGATACGCAGTATTTT	CASSISGRLPDTQYF
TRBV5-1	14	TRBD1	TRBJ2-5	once	TGCGCCAGCAGCCCGGGACAGGCCCAAGAGACCCAGTACTTC	CASSPGQAQETQYF
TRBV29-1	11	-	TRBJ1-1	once	TGCAGCGTCCGGGGGGTCGGTGAAGCTTTCTTT	CSVRGVGEAFF
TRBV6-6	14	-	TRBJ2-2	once	TGTGCCAGCAGTTATCCGGGGGTGAGGAGGGAGCTGTTTTTT	CASSYPGVRRELFF
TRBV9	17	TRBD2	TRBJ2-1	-	TGTGCCAGCAGCGTAGAGGGGTCTAGCGGATCCTACAATGAGCAGTTCTTC	CASSVEGSSGSYNEQFF
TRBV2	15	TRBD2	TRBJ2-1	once	TGTGCCAGCATTCGGACTAGCGGGGCCTACAATGAGCAGTTCTTC	CASIRTSGAYNEQFF
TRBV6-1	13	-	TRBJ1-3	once	TGTGCCGTGGGGCGGACGTCTGGAAACACCATATATTTT	CAVGRTSGNTIYF
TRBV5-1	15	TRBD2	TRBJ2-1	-	TGCGCCAGCAGCTTGGCACTAGCGGGCTACAATGAGCAGTTCTTC	CASSLALAGYNEQFF
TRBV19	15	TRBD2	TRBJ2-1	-	TGTGCCAGTAGTCGGACTAGCGGGAGTTCAAATGAGCAGTTCTTC	CASSRTSGSSNEQFF
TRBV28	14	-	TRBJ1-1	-	TGTGCCAGCAGCGGAGCCGGGTGGAGCACTGAAGCTTTCTTT	CASSGAGWSTEAFF
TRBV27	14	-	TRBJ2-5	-	TGTGCCAGCAGTTTCCTGGGCCGTTTTGAGACCCAGTACTTC	CASSFLGRFETQYF
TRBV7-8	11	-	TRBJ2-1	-	TGTGCCAGCAGGTCTGGGCGGGAGCAGTTCTTC	CASRSGREQFF
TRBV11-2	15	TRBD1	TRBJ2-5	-	TGTGCCAGCAGCCCGGAACCGGGACAGCAAGAGACCCAGTACTTC	CASSPEPGQQETQYF
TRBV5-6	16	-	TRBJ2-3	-	TGTGCCAGCAGCTTGGCAGGGGCTCAACGCACAGATACGCAGTATTTT	CASSLAGAQRTDTQYF
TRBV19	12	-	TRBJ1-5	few	TGTGCCAGTAGTACGAGGGCTCGTCCCCAGCATTTT	CASSTRARPQHF
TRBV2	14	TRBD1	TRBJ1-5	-	TGTGCCAGCAGTACCCGGGACAGGCTTCAGCCCCAGCATTTT	CASSTRDRLQPQHF
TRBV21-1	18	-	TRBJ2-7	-	TGTGCCAGCAGCATAATACCCGGTACATGGGACAGCTCCTACGAGCAGTACTTC	CASSIIPGTWDSSYEQYF
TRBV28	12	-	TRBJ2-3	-	TGTGCCAGCAGTCTGGTCACAGATACGCAGTATTTT	CASSLVTDTQYF
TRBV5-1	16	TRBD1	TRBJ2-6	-	TGCGCCAGCAGCTTACAGGGGGCGTATGGGGCCAACGTCCTGACTTTC	CASSLQGAYGANVLTF
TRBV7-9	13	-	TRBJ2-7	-	TGTGCCAGCAGCTTAGATATAGGGGACGAGCAGTACTTC	CASSLDIGDEQYF
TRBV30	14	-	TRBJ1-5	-	TGTGCCTGGAGGGCTGGGGGGCCCGGGCAGCCCCAGCATTTT	CAWRAGGPGQPQHF
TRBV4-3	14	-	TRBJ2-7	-	TGCGCCAGCAGCCGCGACCCTGAAACAGACGAGCAGTACTTC	CASSRDPETDEQYF
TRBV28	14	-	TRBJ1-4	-	TGTGCCAGCAGCCCTGGACAGTTGGGGGAAAAACTGTTTTTT	CASSPGQLGEKLFF
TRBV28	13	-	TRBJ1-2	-	TGTGCCAGCAGTCTCGTTGGGGGGGTTTTAAACACCTTC	CASSLVGGVLNTF
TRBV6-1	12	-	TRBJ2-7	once	TGTGCCAGCAGTGAAGGCCTATACGAGCAGTACTTC	CASSEGLYEQYF
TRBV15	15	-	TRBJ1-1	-	TGTGCCACCAGCAGAGGTGCCACGGGCACTCCTGAAGCTTTCTTT	CATSRGATGTPEAFF
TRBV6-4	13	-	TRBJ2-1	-	TGTGCCAGCAGTGACCCCCTAATTCATGAGCAGTTCTTC	CASSDPLIHEQFF
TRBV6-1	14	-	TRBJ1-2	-	TGTGCCAGCAGTGAAGAAGGATGGGGATATGGCTACACCTTC	CASSEEGWGYGYTF
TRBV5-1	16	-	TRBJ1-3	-	TGCGCCAGCAGCTTCACCAGTTTATCGGGAGGAAACACCATATATTTT	CASSFTSLSGGNTIYF